The entry below gives a single TCR beta chain sequence along with its context. The target antigen is unknown. An end of the junction does not agree with germline; a read error may underlie this. This record belongs to a study of immune evolution from preneoplasia to lung adenocarcinoma. Points from the study as a whole: Top clone frequencies peaked in normal lung, apparently declining through invasive adenocarcinoma. Later-stage lesions appeared to have more T cells, more diversity, less clonality.

Nucleic acids came from premalignant or tumor cells enriched by macro-dissection. Germline V gene sequence: CDR1 SGHTA, CDR2 FQGNSA. This CDR3 spans 15 amino acids. The data were produced by immunoSEQ multiplex PCR, yet TCRdb's version contains in-frame clones alone and is incomplete. The sample holds about 16,000 clones, 86% seen once. This clonotype was obtained from a person between 70 and 80 years old with invasive lung adenocarcinoma. Sequencing used FFPE invasive lung adenocarcinoma tissue. The chain uses TRBV7-2 and TRBJ2-1; tentative D call: TRBD2 (6 bases). This chain's CDR3 is CASSLAQSSYNEQFF. The CDR3 DNA reads as TGTGCCAGCAGCCTAGCGCAGAGCTCCTACAATGAGCAGTTCTTC.